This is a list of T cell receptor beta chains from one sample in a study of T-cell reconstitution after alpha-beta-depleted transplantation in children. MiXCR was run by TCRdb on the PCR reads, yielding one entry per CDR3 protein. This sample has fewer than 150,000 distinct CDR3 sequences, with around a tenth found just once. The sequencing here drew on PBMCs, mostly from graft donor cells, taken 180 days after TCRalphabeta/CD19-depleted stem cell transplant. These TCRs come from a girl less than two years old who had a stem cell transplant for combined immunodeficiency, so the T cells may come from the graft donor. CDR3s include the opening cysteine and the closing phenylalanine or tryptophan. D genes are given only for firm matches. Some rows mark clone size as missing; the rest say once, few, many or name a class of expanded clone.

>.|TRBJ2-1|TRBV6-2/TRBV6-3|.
TGTGCCAGCAGTCTATACTCCTACACTGAGCAGTTCTTC
CASSLYSYTEQFF
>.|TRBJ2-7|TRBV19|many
TGTGCCAGTAGTAAGGAGTGGGGATACTCCTACGAGCAGTACTTC
CASSKEWGYSYEQYF
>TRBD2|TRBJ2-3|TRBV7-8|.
TGTGCCAGCAGCTTAGCGCCTAGCGGGGTCACAGATACGCAGTATTTT
CASSLAPSGVTDTQYF
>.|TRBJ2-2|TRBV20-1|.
TGCAGTGCTAGAGTCCCCACAGGGTTCTCCGGGGAGCTGTTTTTT
CSARVPTGFSGELFF
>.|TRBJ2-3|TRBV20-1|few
TGCAGTGCTACAGGGCCCGTACCCCCCACAGATACGCAGTATTTT
CSATGPVPPTDTQYF
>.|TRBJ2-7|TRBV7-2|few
TGTGCCAGCAGCTTAGCTCCTCTAGAATTCTACGAGCAGTACTTC
CASSLAPLEFYEQYF
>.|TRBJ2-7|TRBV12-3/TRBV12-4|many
TGTGCCAGCAGCCCTGGGGCCGAGCAGTACTTC
CASSPGAEQYF
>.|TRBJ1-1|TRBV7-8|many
TGTGCCAGCAGCTTAGAGGTGCTTGGGTCTGAAGCTTTCTTT
CASSLEVLGSEAFF
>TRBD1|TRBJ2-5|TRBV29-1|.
TGCAGCGTTTCCCAATCGGGACAGGGAGAGACCCAGTACTTC
CSVSQSGQGETQYF
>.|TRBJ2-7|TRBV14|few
TGTGCCAGCAGCCGTGGCCTTATCTACGAGCAGTACTTC
CASSRGLIYEQYF
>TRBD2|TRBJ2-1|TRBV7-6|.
TGTGCCAGCAGCTTAGTGGGGACTAGCGGGGATGAGCCGTTCTTC
CASSLVGTSGDEPFF
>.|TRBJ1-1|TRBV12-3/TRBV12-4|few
TGTGCCAGCAGTTTGATGGGTGCTGAAGCTTTCTTT
CASSLMGAEAFF
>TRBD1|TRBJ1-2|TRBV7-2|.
TGTGCCAGCAGCCGGACGGACAGGGGCTATGGCTACACCTTC
CASSRTDRGYGYTF
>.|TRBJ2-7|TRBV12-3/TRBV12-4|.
TGTGCCAGCAGTATCGGGAGATCGGGAGAGCAGTACTTC
CASSIGRSGEQYF
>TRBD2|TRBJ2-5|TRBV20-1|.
TGCAGTGCCACGCGAGGACTAGCCTCGGGAGAGACCCAGTACTTC
CSATRGLASGETQYF
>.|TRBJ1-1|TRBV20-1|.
TGCAGTGCTGGAGGGGGACGAACTGAAGCTTTCTTT
CSAGGGRTEAFF
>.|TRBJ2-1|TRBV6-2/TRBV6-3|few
TGTGCCAGCAGTTACTCGTACGGGTTCTACAATGAGCAGTTCTTC
CASSYSYGFYNEQFF
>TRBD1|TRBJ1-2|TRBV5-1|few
TGCGCCAGCAGCTTGCAAACAGGGGGCGGCTACACCTTC
CASSLQTGGGYTF
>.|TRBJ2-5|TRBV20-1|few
TGCAGTGCCCCACTTGGTCAAGAGACCCAGTACTTC
CSAPLGQETQYF
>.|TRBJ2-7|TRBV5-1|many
TGCGCCAGCAGCTTGGGGCACACGTCCTACGAGCAGTACTTC
CASSLGHTSYEQYF
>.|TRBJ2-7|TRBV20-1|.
TGCAGTGCTACCGGGGCCTACGAGCAGTACTTC
CSATGAYEQYF
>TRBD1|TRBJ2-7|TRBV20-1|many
TGCAGTGCTAGTTTCGACAGGGGAGTACACGAGCAGTACTTC
CSASFDRGVHEQYF
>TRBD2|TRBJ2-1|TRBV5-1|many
TGCGCCAGCAGCCTCTCCGTTTGGGGGAGGGCCTGGGGCAATGAGCAGTTCTTC
CASSLSVWGRAWGNEQFF
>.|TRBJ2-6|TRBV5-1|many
TGCGCCAGCAGCTTGGAAGGGTCCCATCCATCTAGCTCTGGGGCCAACGTCCTGACTTTC
CASSLEGSHPSSSGANVLTF
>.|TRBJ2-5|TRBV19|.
TGTGCCAGTAGTATCGGGCCAGGGGAGACCCAGTACTTC
CASSIGPGETQYF
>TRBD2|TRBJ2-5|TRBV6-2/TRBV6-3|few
TGTGCCAGCAGCCGGACTAGCCTCCAAGAGACCCAGTACTTC
CASSRTSLQETQYF
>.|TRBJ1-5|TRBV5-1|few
TGCGCCAGCAGCTTAGACGGCTCATATAGCAATCAGCCCCAGCATTTT
CASSLDGSYSNQPQHF
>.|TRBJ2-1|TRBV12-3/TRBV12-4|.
TGTGCCAGTTTGTGGTCCCCAAGCTCCTACAATGAGCAGTTCTTC
CASLWSPSSYNEQFF
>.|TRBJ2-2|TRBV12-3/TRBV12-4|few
TGTGCCAGCAGTGCCCGGACAGCCCCGAACACCGGGGAGCTGTTTTTT
CASSARTAPNTGELFF
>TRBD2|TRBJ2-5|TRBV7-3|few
TGTGCCAGCAGTTCAGCCGGCGGGGGGAAACAAGAGACCCAGTACTTC
CASSSAGGGKQETQYF
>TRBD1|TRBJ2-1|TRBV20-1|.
TGCAGTGCTAGTTGGGACAGGGGGCTGAATGAGCAGTTCTTC
CSASWDRGLNEQFF
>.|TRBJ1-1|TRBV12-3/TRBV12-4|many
TGTGCCAGCAGCGTATCGTACGGGAACACTGAAGCTTTCTTT
CASSVSYGNTEAFF
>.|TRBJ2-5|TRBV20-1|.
TGCAGTGCTAGAGTCATCCTCCGGGACATATTCTTACAAGAGACCCAGTACTTC
CSARVILRDIFLQETQYF
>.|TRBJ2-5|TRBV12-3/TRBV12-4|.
TGTGCCAGCGGCCAAAGGGGGACCCAGTACTTC
CASGQRGTQYF
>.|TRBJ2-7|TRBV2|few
TGTGCCAGCAGACAGGCTACCTACGAGCAGTACTTC
CASRQATYEQYF
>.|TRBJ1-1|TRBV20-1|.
TGCAGTGCTTTCGCTGACGGGAGAGGAACTGAAGCTTTCTTT
CSAFADGRGTEAFF
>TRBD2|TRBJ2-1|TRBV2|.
TGTGCCAGCAGTCTCCGGTCTAGCGGTACCGCCCTTTGGAACAATGAGCAGTTCTTC
CASSLRSSGTALWNNEQFF
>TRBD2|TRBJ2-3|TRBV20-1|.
TGCAGTGCTCTAGCTCCTTGGGGAGCGGGAGTTCGGGTTACGCAGTATTTT
CSALAPWGAGVRVTQYF
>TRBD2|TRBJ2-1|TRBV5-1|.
TGCGCCAGCAGCCGGGGACTAGCGGGCGGCGAGCAGTTCTTC
CASSRGLAGGEQFF
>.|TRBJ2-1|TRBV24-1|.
TGTGGCGCCAGTGAGACGACTAAGTTCGGGTACAATGAGCAGTTCTTC
CGASETTKFGYNEQFF
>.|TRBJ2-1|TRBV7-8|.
TGTGCCAGCAGCTCTCCACAGGGTAGGCACAATGAGCAGTTCTTC
CASSSPQGRHNEQFF
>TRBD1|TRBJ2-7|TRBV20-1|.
TGCAGTGCTGTCCGGGACAGCTGGGCCTACGAGCAGTACTTC
CSAVRDSWAYEQYF